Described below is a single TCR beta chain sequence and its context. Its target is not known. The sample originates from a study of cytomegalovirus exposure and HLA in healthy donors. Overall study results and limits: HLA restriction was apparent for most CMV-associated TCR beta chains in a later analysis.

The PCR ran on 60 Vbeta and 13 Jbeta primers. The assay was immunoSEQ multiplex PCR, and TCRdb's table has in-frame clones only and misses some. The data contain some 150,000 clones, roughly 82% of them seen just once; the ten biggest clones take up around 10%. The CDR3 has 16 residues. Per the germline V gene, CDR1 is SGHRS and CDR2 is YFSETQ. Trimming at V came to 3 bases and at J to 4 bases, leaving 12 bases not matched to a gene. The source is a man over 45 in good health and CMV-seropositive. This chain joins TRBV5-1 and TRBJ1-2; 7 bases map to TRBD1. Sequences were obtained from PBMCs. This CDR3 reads CASSYTGELVSYGYTF. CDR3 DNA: TGCGCCAGCAGCTATACAGGGGAATTGGTTAGCTATGGCTACACCTTC.